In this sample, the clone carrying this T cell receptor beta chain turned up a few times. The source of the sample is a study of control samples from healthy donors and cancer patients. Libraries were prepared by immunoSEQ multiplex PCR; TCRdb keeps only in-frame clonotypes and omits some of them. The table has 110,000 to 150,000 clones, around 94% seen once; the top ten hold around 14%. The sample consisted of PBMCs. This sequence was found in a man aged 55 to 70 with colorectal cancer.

CDR3: CASRPDRGNTEAFF. The CDR3 DNA reads as TGTGCCAGCAGGCCCGACAGGGGGAACACTGAAGCTTTCTTT. The chain employs TRBV7-2 and TRBJ1-1, with 8 bases aligning to TRBD1. The CDR3 runs to 14 residues. The V and J ends lost 6 bases and 1 base, in that order; junction bases with no gene match: 4. Germline V gene sequence: CDR1 SGHTA, CDR2 FQGNSA.